This note documents a single T cell receptor (beta chain) sequence. Use of 60 Vbeta and 13 Jbeta primers characterized the PCR. Profiled with immunoSEQ multiplex PCR; TCRdb holds only in-frame clones, not every one. The table has approximately 110,000 clones, just under 75% seen once; the top ten hold over 4%. CDR3 length: 18 residues. Germline V gene data show CDR1 as MGHRA and CDR2 as YSYEKL. The V segment lost 1 base and the J segment 4 bases; nucleotides outside the gene matches: 12. This specimen comes from a study of cytomegalovirus exposure and HLA in healthy donors. The source is a man aged 55-75 years in good health and CMV-seropositive. The chain is built from TRBV4-1 and TRBJ2-5; TRBD2 matches 10 bases. The sequencing sample was made of PBMCs. CDR3 DNA sequence: TGCGCCAGCAGCCAAGGGAGAAGCGGGGGGGTTCGGGGAGAGACCCAGTACTTC. It encodes CASSQGRSGGVRGETQYF.